A selection of T cell receptor beta chains follows, all from one sample in a study of shared clonotypes between healthy human individuals. Sequencing used immunoSEQ multiplex PCR; TCRdb keeps in-frame clones, though not all of them. The data show about 1.9 million clones, around 93% seen once. The sequenced sample consisted of naive CD8+ T cells from PBMCs. The receptor source for this set is a man aged 18-30 years in good health. Some clones in this sample may be carry-over from other donors' samples. Both conserved end residues are part of each CDR3. A D gene is named only where the DNA matches it firmly. A clone size is listed for some rows: how often the clone was seen (once, few, many), or a class if it is expanded.

TRBV28	TRBJ2-7	TRBD1	NA	TGTGCCAGCAAGGACAGGGGGCAGAGAGAGCAGTACTTC	CASKDRGQREQYF
TRBV7-3	TRBJ1-1	NA	NA	TGTGCCAGCAGCCGTCGGGGGGGCCAAAACACTGAAGCTTTCTTT	CASSRRGGQNTEAFF
TRBV27	TRBJ2-7	NA	NA	TGTGCCAGCAGTCCGCATTTATACTACGAGCAGTACTTC	CASSPHLYYEQYF
TRBV7-6	TRBJ2-1	TRBD2	NA	TGTGCCAGCAGCTTAGCTCGACCGACTAGCAGGTCCTACAATGAGCAGTTCTTC	CASSLARPTSRSYNEQFF
TRBV27	TRBJ1-4	TRBD1	NA	TGTGCCAGCAGTTTAGGGACAGGGGGCTGGACTAATGAAAAACTGTTTTTT	CASSLGTGGWTNEKLFF
TRBV6-1	TRBJ1-5	TRBD1	NA	TGTGCCAGCAGGTGGACAGGGGATAGCAATCAGCCCCAGCATTTT	CASRWTGDSNQPQHF
TRBV4-1	TRBJ1-4	NA	NA	TGCGCCAGCAGCCTGACAGCTGGTAATGAAAAACTGTTTTTT	CASSLTAGNEKLFF
TRBV7-2	TRBJ2-5	TRBD2	NA	TGTGCCAGCAGCTTCGTGGTTCTCCTAGCGGGAGGGCCCGGGGAGACCCAGTACTTC	CASSFVVLLAGGPGETQYF
TRBV4-1	TRBJ1-5	NA	NA	TGCGCCAGCAGCCAAGGATTCTTGAGACAGGAAAATCAGCCCCAGCATTTT	CASSQGFLRQENQPQHF
TRBV6-6	TRBJ1-1	NA	NA	TGTGCCAGCAGTTACTGGACTCGCGAGGGAGCTTTCTTT	CASSYWTREGAFF
TRBV29-1	TRBJ1-5	NA	NA	TGCAGCGTTAGGGTGGGGACGGACAGCAATCAGCCCCAGCATTTT	CSVRVGTDSNQPQHF
TRBV7-9	TRBJ2-3	TRBD2	NA	TGTGCCAGCAGCTTCGGGACTAGCGGGAGGTGGTCAGATACGCAGTATTTT	CASSFGTSGRWSDTQYF
TRBV27	TRBJ2-7	NA	NA	TGTGCCAGCAGTCCCCCGACCGTATCCCCAACCTACTACGAGCAGTACTTC	CASSPPTVSPTYYEQYF
TRBV11-2	TRBJ2-7	NA	NA	TGTGCCAGCAGCCCGAGAGGGATCTACGAGCAGTACTTC	CASSPRGIYEQYF
TRBV7-2	TRBJ1-1	NA	few	TGTGCCAGCAGCATTACAGGGAGGGGCACTGAAGCTTTCTTT	CASSITGRGTEAFF
TRBV6-1	TRBJ2-7	NA	NA	TGTGCCAGCGACGACCGACCCTACGAGCAGTACTTC	CASDDRPYEQYF
TRBV6-5	TRBJ1-2	NA	NA	TGTGCCAGCAGTTACTCCCCCTCCCAAGGCTACACCTTC	CASSYSPSQGYTF
TRBV4-3	TRBJ1-1	NA	NA	TGCGCCAGCAGCCAAGAGTCCTTTCCGGAGATCTCTGAAGCTTTCTTT	CASSQESFPEISEAFF